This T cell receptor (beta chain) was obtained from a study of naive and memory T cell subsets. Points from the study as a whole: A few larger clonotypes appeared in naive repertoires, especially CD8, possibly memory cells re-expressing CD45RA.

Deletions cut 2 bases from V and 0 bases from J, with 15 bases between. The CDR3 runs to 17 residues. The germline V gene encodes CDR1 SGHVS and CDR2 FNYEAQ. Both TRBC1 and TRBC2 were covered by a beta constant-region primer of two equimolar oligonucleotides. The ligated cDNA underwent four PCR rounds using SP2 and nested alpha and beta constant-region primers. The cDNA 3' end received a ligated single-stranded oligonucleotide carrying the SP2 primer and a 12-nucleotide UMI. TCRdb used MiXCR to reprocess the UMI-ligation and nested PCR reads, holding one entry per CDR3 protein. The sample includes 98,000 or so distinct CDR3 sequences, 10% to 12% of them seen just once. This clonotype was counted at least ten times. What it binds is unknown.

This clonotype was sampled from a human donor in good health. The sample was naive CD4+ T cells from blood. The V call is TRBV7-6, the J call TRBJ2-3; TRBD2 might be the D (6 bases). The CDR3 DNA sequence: TGTGCCAGCAGCTTACAAGGAGGCGGGATCAGCACAGATACGCAGTATTTT. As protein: CASSLQGGGISTDTQYF.